The clone carrying this T cell receptor (beta chain) was seen a few times. No antigen is known for it. This sample stems from a study of response to subunit inactivated influenza vaccine. TCRdb re-analysed the RT-PCR reads in MiXCR, keeping a single row per CDR3 protein. The sample holds over 150,000 distinct CDR3 sequences; about 10% are singletons and the top ten take about a third. Germline V gene lookup returns CDR1 MGHRA and CDR2 YSYEKL. There are 14 residues in the CDR3. V gave up 0 bases and J gave up 5 bases, with 8 bases separating them. Study observations and caveats: The authors put forward the suggestion that each seasonal influenza vaccination may bring in only a limited number of new T cells.

This clonotype was sampled from a man aged 50 to 69 who received an inactivated influenza vaccine. Here the sequenced sample was CD8+ T cells sorted from PBMCs, taken around 25 months after vaccination. V is TRBV4-1 and J is TRBJ1-5; D not resolved. DNA for the CDR3: TGCGCCAGCAGCCAAGAACGGGGTTATCAGCCCCAGCATTTT. Translating gives CASSQERGYQPQHF.